Listed below are T cell receptor beta chains from one sample, sequenced in a study of blood T cell repertoires in COVID-19. Clones were sequenced by immunoSEQ multiplex PCR, and TCRdb holds only the in-frame ones, with some missing. Counted here are roughly 250,000 clones, 65% to 85% occurring once; the ten biggest clones make up around 4.4%. Sequencing was carried out using peripheral blood. These receptors came from a middle-aged man with active or convalescent COVID-19. Both conserved end residues are part of each CDR3. The D gene is left open where the match is weak. Clone size is given for some rows only: seen once, a few or many times, or a class if the clone is expanded.

v_gene: TRBV10-3
j_gene: TRBJ2-3
abundance: -
d_gene: -
CDR3aa: CAISEPAQGETADTQYF
CDR3nt: TGTGCCATCAGTGAGCCGGCCCAGGGTGAAACTGCAGATACGCAGTATTTT

v_gene: TRBV5-1
j_gene: TRBJ2-7
abundance: -
d_gene: -
CDR3aa: CASSPGGQITYEQYF
CDR3nt: TGCGCCAGCAGTCCAGGAGGACAGATTACCTACGAGCAGTACTTC

v_gene: TRBV20-1
j_gene: TRBJ2-3
abundance: -
d_gene: -
CDR3aa: CSARRSDNQYF
CDR3nt: TGCAGTGCCAGAAGGTCGGACAATCAGTATTTT

v_gene: TRBV2
j_gene: TRBJ2-7
abundance: -
d_gene: -
CDR3aa: CASSGRDISREQYF
CDR3nt: TGTGCCAGCAGCGGCCGGGATATTTCACGGGAGCAGTACTTC

v_gene: TRBV19
j_gene: TRBJ1-5
abundance: -
d_gene: TRBD1
CDR3aa: CASSIGAGGRHQPQHF
CDR3nt: TGTGCCAGTAGTATAGGGGCAGGGGGAAGACATCAGCCCCAGCATTTT

v_gene: TRBV11-2
j_gene: TRBJ2-1
abundance: -
d_gene: -
CDR3aa: CASKTQGQTYNEQFF
CDR3nt: TGTGCCAGCAAGACCCAGGGGCAGACCTACAATGAGCAGTTCTTC

v_gene: TRBV30
j_gene: TRBJ1-1
abundance: -
d_gene: TRBD1
CDR3aa: CAWSQGAATEAFF
CDR3nt: TGTGCCTGGAGTCAGGGGGCGGCCACTGAAGCTTTCTTT

v_gene: TRBV11-3
j_gene: TRBJ2-5
abundance: -
d_gene: -
CDR3aa: CASSLAGGYQETQYF
CDR3nt: TGTGCCAGCAGCTTAGCCGGCGGGTACCAAGAGACCCAGTACTTC

v_gene: TRBV5-4
j_gene: TRBJ1-3
abundance: -
d_gene: TRBD1
CDR3aa: CASSPGQGKRNTIYF
CDR3nt: TGTGCCAGCAGCCCCGGACAGGGGAAGAGAAACACCATATATTTT

v_gene: TRBV5-1
j_gene: TRBJ2-5
abundance: -
d_gene: TRBD2
CDR3aa: CASSSWTTSGGSQETQYF
CDR3nt: TGCGCCAGCAGCTCCTGGACAACTAGCGGGGGGAGCCAAGAGACCCAGTACTTC

v_gene: TRBV7-9
j_gene: TRBJ2-5
abundance: once
d_gene: TRBD2
CDR3aa: CASSLRGGHGETQYF
CDR3nt: TGTGCCAGCAGCTTACGGGGGGGCCACGGGGAGACCCAGTACTTC

v_gene: TRBV7-2
j_gene: TRBJ1-2
abundance: -
d_gene: -
CDR3aa: CASSLRGLPGGYTF
CDR3nt: TGTGCCAGCAGCTTGCGAGGTCTCCCCGGAGGCTACACCTTC

v_gene: TRBV30
j_gene: TRBJ1-1
abundance: few
d_gene: TRBD1
CDR3aa: CAWDRGRSTEAFF
CDR3nt: TGTGCCTGGGACAGGGGGAGGAGCACTGAAGCTTTCTTT

v_gene: TRBV9
j_gene: TRBJ1-3
abundance: few
d_gene: -
CDR3aa: CASSQQGSHSGNTIYF
CDR3nt: TGTGCCAGCAGCCAGCAGGGGTCCCACTCTGGAAACACCATATATTTT

v_gene: TRBV19
j_gene: TRBJ2-7
abundance: -
d_gene: -
CDR3aa: CASPPDEANYEQYF
CDR3nt: TGTGCCAGCCCCCCCGACGAGGCGAACTACGAGCAGTACTTC

v_gene: TRBV28
j_gene: TRBJ1-4
abundance: few
d_gene: -
CDR3aa: CASSLGGATNEKLFF
CDR3nt: TGTGCCAGCAGTTTAGGGGGGGCAACTAATGAAAAACTGTTTTTT